The clone carrying this T cell receptor beta chain was recorded a few times. Its antigen is undetermined. This entry is derived from a study of shared clonotypes between healthy human individuals. General study points: Non-shared clonotypes had lower generation probabilities than clonotypes shared by all four sorted-subset donors.

Assay: immunoSEQ multiplex PCR; the TCRdb copy retains only in-frame clones and omits some. The sample holds under 2.5 million clones, approximately 90% seen once. The CDR3 extends over 15 amino acids. V gave up 4 bases and J gave up 8 bases; unmatched junction bases: 14. The germline gives CDR1 SGHRS, CDR2 YFSETQ. Donors included only healthy HIV-negative adults lacking recent acute infections or vaccinations. From CD4+ cells came CD45RA+ naive and CD45RA-negative memory subsets. The chain has TRBV5-1 and TRBJ1-2; TRBD1 matches at 7 bases. This receptor was obtained from a man between 18 and 29 years old in good health. Some clones in this sample may be carry-over from other donors' samples. The sample comprised naive CD4+ T cells from PBMCs. Stated subset: CD45RA+ positively selected. The CDR3 loop reads CASSPGGSQGGGYTF. The CDR3 DNA follows: TGCGCCAGCAGCCCGGGTGGATCTCAGGGGGGAGGCTACACCTTC.